Described below is a single TCR beta chain sequence and its context. The length of the CDR3 is 13 residues. CDR1 and CDR2 (germline): SNHLY, FYNNEI. With 6 bases removed from V and 4 bases from J, the gap between germline ends came to 10 bases. Generated by immunoSEQ multiplex PCR, the TCRdb table keeps only in-frame clones and is missing some. The table records some 270,000 clones, approximately 85% of them present only once. The source of the sample is a study of blood T cell repertoires in COVID-19. Across the study: The analysed material was cDNA or gDNA that came from T cells, B-cell-depleted T cells, or PBMCs.

The sequenced sample consisted of peripheral blood. The chain combines TRBV2 with TRBJ1-5; a weak D match, TRBD1 (6 bases). The clonotype was recovered from a woman aged 70-85 years with acute or convalescent COVID-19. CDR3 protein: CASRGQINQPQHF. The CDR3 DNA sequence: TGTGCCAGCAGAGGACAGATAAATCAGCCCCAGCATTTT.